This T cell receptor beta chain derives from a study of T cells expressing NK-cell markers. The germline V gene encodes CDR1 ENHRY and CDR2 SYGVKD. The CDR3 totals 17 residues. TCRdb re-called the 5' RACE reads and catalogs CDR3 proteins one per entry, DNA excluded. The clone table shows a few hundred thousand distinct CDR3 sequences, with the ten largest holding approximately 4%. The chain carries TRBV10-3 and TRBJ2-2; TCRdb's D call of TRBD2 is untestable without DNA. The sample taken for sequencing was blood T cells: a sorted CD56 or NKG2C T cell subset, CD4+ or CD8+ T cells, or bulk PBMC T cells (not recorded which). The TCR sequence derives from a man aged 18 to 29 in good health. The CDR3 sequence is CAISDRGLAGVSGELFF.